The 27 T cell receptor beta chains reported below all come from one sample, sequenced in a study of blood T cell repertoires in COVID-19. Generated by immunoSEQ multiplex PCR, the TCRdb table keeps only in-frame clones and is missing some. The data contain roughly 270,000 clones, 82% of them singletons. Input material: PBMCs or T cells enriched from blood (not recorded which). These receptor sequences come from a man between 40 and 49 years old who had been exposed to COVID-19.

The chain joins TRBV30 to TRBJ1-5, with TRBD1 matching 8 bases. Germline assignment: CDR1 GTSNPN and CDR2 SVGIG (reference sequence). The CDR3 extends over 14 amino acids. After removal of 5 bases from V and 4 bases from J, the junction contained 7 bases not matched to a gene. The CDR3 protein is CAWQGQAFNQPQHF. DNA for the CDR3: TGTGCCTGGCAGGGACAGGCATTTAATCAGCCCCAGCATTTT.

The V call is TRBV9, the J call TRBJ1-1; 7 nucleotides agree with TRBD1. Germline trimming cut 4 bases from V and 8 bases from J; bases unmatched to any gene: 5. Germline lookup yields CDR1 SGDLS and CDR2 YYNGEE. CDR3 length: 12 amino acids. CDR3 amino acids: CASSMTGSEAFF. CDR3 bases: TGTGCCAGCAGCATGACAGGGTCCGAAGCTTTCTTT. Variable domain in full (rest from reference TRBV9 and TRBJ1-1): DSGVTQTPKHLITATGQRVTLRCSPRSGDLSVYWYQQSLDQGLQFLIQYYNGEERAKGNILERFSAQQFPDLHSELNLSSLELGDSALYFCASSMTGSEAFFGQGTRLTVV.

A few counts support this clone. This chain connects TRBV12-5 to TRBJ1-3; 8 positions match TRBD1. CDR1 LGHNT and CDR2 FRNRAP come from the germline V gene. Trimming removed 2 bases from V and 0 bases from J; junction bases left unmatched: 12. The CDR3 extends over 19 amino acids. CDR3 in amino acids: CASGLSPGQDYHSGNTIYF. The CDR3 DNA is TGTGCTAGTGGTTTGTCGCCGGGACAGGATTACCACTCTGGAAACACCATATATTTT.

This chain links TRBV30 with TRBJ2-1; D unresolved. Per germline, CDR1 GTSNPN and CDR2 SVGIG (reference sequence). The V end was cut by 3 bases, the J end by 7 bases, with 7 bases between. The length of the CDR3 is 11 residues. CDR3 amino acids: CAWRPRNEQFF. DNA for the CDR3: TGTGCCTGGAGACCGCGGAATGAGCAGTTCTTC.

CDR3 coding DNA: TGTGCCAGCAGCGTTGTTGGCGGGAGGCCTTATAATGAGCAGTTCTTC. As protein: CASSVVGGRPYNEQFF. The chain uses TRBV9 and TRBJ2-1, with 8 bases matching TRBD2. Germline lookup yields CDR1 SGDLS and CDR2 YYNGEE. After removal of 2 bases from V and 7 bases from J, the junction contained 11 bases not matched to a gene. The CDR3 is made up of 16 amino acids.

The chain joins TRBV29-1 to TRBJ2-2, with D perhaps matching TRBD1 (5 bases). CDR1 is SQVTM, CDR2 ANQGSEA, per germline. V lost 6 bases and J lost 6, with 14 bases in between. CDR3 length: 13 amino acids. The CDR3 coding sequence is TGCAGCGTAAGGGGCCTGTCGGCCGGGGAGCTGTTTTTT. This codes for CSVRGLSAGELFF.

This clone came up once. The chain combines TRBV7-8 with TRBJ1-3, with D perhaps matching TRBD1 (6 bases). Deletions cut 5 bases from V and 7 bases from J, with 9 bases between. The CDR3 runs 12 residues. In germline, CDR1 is SGHVS, CDR2 FQNEAQ. The CDR3 here is CASSLTGNTIYF. Written as DNA, the CDR3 is TGTGCCAGCAGCCTGACAGGCAACACCATATATTTT.

This clone was seen a handful of times. The CDR3 here is CASSIDRRGSRPQHF. The DNA for the CDR3 is TGTGCCAGTAGTATAGATAGGAGGGGTTCTCGGCCCCAGCATTTT. The chain is built from TRBV19 and TRBJ1-5, with a possible D match to TRBD1 (5 bases). CDR1 and CDR2 (germline): LNHDA, SQIVND (reference sequence). The CDR3 has 15 amino acids. The V and J ends lost 0 bases and 9 bases respectively, with 15 bases between them.

This chain connects TRBV27 to TRBJ2-1, with a possible D match to TRBD2 (5 bases). The germline CDR1 and CDR2 sequences are MNHEY and SMNVEV (reference sequence). This CDR3 spans 15 amino acids. The V and J ends lost 6 bases and 1 base respectively, with 13 bases between them. For the CDR3, the DNA is TGTGCCAGCAGCCGACCTAGCCCATCCTACAATGAGCAGTTCTTC. Translation gives CASSRPSPSYNEQFF.

The chain recombines TRBV11-3 with TRBJ1-1; D is ambiguous. This CDR3 spans 12 amino acids. CDR1 SGHNT and CDR2 YENEEA come from the germline V gene. The V end was cut by 3 bases, the J end by 3 bases, with 5 bases between. The CDR3 is CASSFRDTEAFF. For the CDR3, the DNA is TGTGCCAGCAGCTTTCGGGACACTGAAGCTTTCTTT.

This chain uses TRBV5-1 with TRBJ2-1; 10 bases align to TRBD2. CDR1 is SGHRS and CDR2 is YFSETQ in the germline V gene. The J segment lost 4 bases and the V segment lost 4 bases, leaving 2 bases of the junction unmatched. The CDR3 is 14 amino acids. The CDR3 reads CASSTSGNYNEQFF. Written as DNA, the CDR3 is TGCGCCAGCAGCACTAGCGGGAATTACAATGAGCAGTTCTTC.

The genes are TRBV27 and TRBJ2-3; 7 bases align to TRBD1. The CDR3 loop spans 14 amino acids. Trimming removed 5 bases from V and 2 bases from J; junction bases left unmatched: 4. CDR1 is MNHEY and CDR2 is SMNVEV in the germline V gene (reference sequence). Here the CDR3 reads CASSNRGSTDTQYF. The CDR3 nucleotides are TGTGCCAGCAGTAACAGGGGATCCACAGATACGCAGTATTTT.

J is TRBJ2-1 and V is TRBV11-2; the D gene is possibly TRBD2 (6 bases). Germline V lookup: CDR1 SGHAT, CDR2 FQNNGV. The CDR3 loop spans 12 amino acids. The V gene lost 6 bases and the J gene lost 12 bases, with 15 bases spanning the gap. The CDR3 DNA is TGTGCCAGCAGACGGGACTTGCGAAGGCAGTTCTTC. Translated, it gives CASRRDLRRQFF.

The chain employs TRBV12-3 or TRBV12-4 and TRBJ2-1; D uncertain. V lost 2 bases and J 8 bases, leaving 4 bases between the germline ends. CDR3 length equals 11 residues. The chain's CDR3 is CASSLLDEQFF. As DNA, the CDR3 is TGTGCCAGCAGTTTACTCGATGAGCAGTTCTTC.

V gene TRBV10-3 combines with J gene TRBJ2-5; the match to TRBD2 covers 10 bases. CDR1 is ENHRY and CDR2 is SYGVKD in the germline V gene. The CDR3 sequence is 13 residues long. Trimming removed 6 bases from V and 3 bases from J; junction bases left unmatched: 1. The CDR3 DNA reads as TGTGCCATCAGCGGACTAGCGGAAGAGACCCAGTACTTC. Its translation is CAISGLAEETQYF.

This chain connects TRBV5-1 to TRBJ2-2; 8 bases are a match to TRBD2. This CDR3 comprises 16 residues. The germline V gene has CDR1 SGHRS and CDR2 YFSETQ. Losses at the gene ends were 6 bases for V and 3 bases for J; bases not matched to a gene: 10. The CDR3 nucleotides are TGCGCCAGCACTTCATACGAGGGACTAGACACCGGGGAGCTGTTTTTT. It is translated as CASTSYEGLDTGELFF.

The V gene is TRBV4-2, the J gene TRBJ1-4; D is unresolved. V lost 6 bases to trimming and J lost 2 bases, with 16 bases between them. This CDR3 is built from 16 residues. Germline values: CDR1 LGHNA, CDR2 YNFKEQ. The CDR3 sequence: CASRKDTGSTNEKLFF. The CDR3 nucleotides read TGTGCCAGCAGGAAGGATACCGGGAGCACTAATGAAAAACTGTTTTTT.

There are a few counts of this clone. This chain joins TRBV18 and TRBJ2-7; D uncertain. Germline CDR1 and CDR2: KGHSH and LQKENI. The CDR3 spans 15 residues. Trimming stripped 3 bases from V and 5 bases from J, with 17 bases between. The CDR3 DNA reads as TGTGCCAGCTCACCGAGTCCAGGTGTCTTCGACGAGCAGTACTTC. Its protein is CASSPSPGVFDEQYF. The entire variable domain, with the rest obtained from reference TRBV18 and TRBJ2-7, is as follows: NAGVMQNPRHLVRRRGQEARLRCSPMKGHSHVYWYRQLPEEGLKFMVYLQKENIIDESGMPKERFSAEFPKEGPSILRIQQVVRGDSAAYFCASSPSPGVFDEQYFGPGTRLTVT.

The chain carries TRBV5-1 and TRBJ2-2; 12 positions match TRBD2. Germline trimming cut 4 bases from V and 6 bases from J; bases unmatched to any gene: 7. The length of the CDR3 is 16 residues. Germline values: CDR1 SGHRS, CDR2 YFSETQ. The CDR3 DNA is TGCGCCAGCAGCAACGGACTAGCGGGATTTGCCGGGGAGCTGTTTTTT. Its translation: CASSNGLAGFAGELFF.

The chain combines TRBV27 with TRBJ2-7; no clear D gene. The V end lost 2 bases, the J end lost 6 bases, and 5 bases lay between the germline ends. This CDR3 has 11 residues. The V gene's germline CDR1 is MNHEY and CDR2 SMNVEV (reference sequence). The CDR3 DNA is TGTGCCAGCAGTTTAGGAGCCGAGCAGTACTTC. Its protein is CASSLGAEQYF.

The chain recombines TRBV9 with TRBJ1-1; the D gene is possibly TRBD1 (6 bases). V gave up 0 bases and J gave up 7 bases, with 19 bases separating them. Germline V gene lookup returns CDR1 SGDLS and CDR2 YYNGEE. The CDR3 covers 16 residues. The CDR3 region has the DNA TGTGCCAGCAGCGTAGGCCGCGGAAGGGGGAGTGGTGAAGCTTTCTTT. It encodes CASSVGRGRGSGEAFF.

The chain employs TRBV5-5 and TRBJ2-7; D uncertain. Germline V lookup: CDR1 SGHKS, CDR2 YYEKEE (reference sequence). CDR3 length equals 14 residues. Trimming pared 4 bases from V and 5 bases from J, leaving 16 bases between. The CDR3 sequence is CASSQAGTLDEQYF. The CDR3 DNA reads TGTGCCAGCAGCCAGGCCGGCACTCTGGACGAGCAGTACTTC.

The rearrangement links TRBV2 to TRBJ2-5, with TRBD2 identical over 14 bases. Trimming at V came to 2 bases and at J to 5 bases, leaving 10 bases not matched to a gene. CDR3 length: 18 residues. Germline CDR1 is SNHLY and CDR2 is FYNNEI. The CDR3 sequence: CASSEMGGLAGGRETQYF. The CDR3 region has the DNA TGTGCCAGCAGTGAAATGGGTGGACTAGCGGGAGGTAGGGAGACCCAGTACTTC. The full variable domain, in which reference TRBV2 and TRBJ2-5 provide the parts outside the CDR3, is EPEVTQTPSHQVTQMGQEVILRCVPISNHLYFYWYRQILGQKVEFLVSFYNNEISEKSEIFDDQFSVERPDGSNFTLKIRSTKLEDSAMYFCASSEMGGLAGGRETQYFGPGTRLLVL.

This clone showed up just once. The chain has TRBV7-3 and TRBJ1-2; D not certain. Trimming pared 1 base from V and 2 bases from J, leaving 5 bases between. Germline lookup yields CDR1 SGHTA and CDR2 FQGTGA. The CDR3 runs 13 residues. For the CDR3, the DNA is TGTGCCAGCAGCTTAAGCCAGAACTATGGCTACACCTTC. Encoded protein: CASSLSQNYGYTF.

This chain links TRBV27 with TRBJ1-1, with a tentative D call TRBD1 (6 bases). There are 14 residues in the CDR3. Germline V CDR1 and CDR2: MNHEY, SMNVEV (reference sequence). Trimming pared 5 bases from V and 0 bases from J, leaving 10 bases between. The CDR3: CASSRQEMNTEAFF. The CDR3, as DNA: TGTGCCAGCAGTCGACAGGAGATGAACACTGAAGCTTTCTTT.

The chain combines TRBV27 with TRBJ1-1, with TRBD1 as a possible D gene (6 bases). The length of the CDR3 is 15 residues. V lost 2 bases, J lost 3 bases, and 13 bases lay in between. The germline CDR1 and CDR2 sequences are MNHEY and SMNVEV (reference sequence). Here the CDR3 reads CASSLGSGAYTEAFF. In nucleotides, the CDR3 is TGTGCCAGCAGTTTAGGGTCAGGGGCGTACACTGAAGCTTTCTTT.

The gene calls are TRBV10-3 and TRBJ2-7, with TRBD2 matching 8 bases. V was pared by 8 bases and J by 5 bases, with 11 bases of the junction left unmatched. Germline CDR1 and CDR2: ENHRY and SYGVKD. The CDR3 spans 14 residues. The CDR3 spells CAIPIGGGRHEQYF. CDR3 DNA sequence: TGTGCCATCCCGATCGGGGGGGGGCGACACGAGCAGTACTTC.